This TCR beta chain was sequenced during a study of blood T cell repertoires in COVID-19. Study-wide background: Sources were T cells, B-cell-depleted T cells, or PBMCs; the material itself was cDNA or gDNA.

Profiled with immunoSEQ multiplex PCR; TCRdb holds only in-frame clones, not every one. The profile shows roughly 440,000 clones, 88% of them singletons. The germline CDR1 and CDR2 sequences are KGHDR and SFDVKD. This CDR3 contains 12 residues. Trimming shortened V by 6 bases and J by 3 bases, and 5 bases separated the two germline ends. Material for sequencing was peripheral blood. J is TRBJ1-3 and V is TRBV24-1; a possible D gene is TRBD1 (5 bases). This TCR was sampled from a woman aged 45-60 years with COVID-19, enrolled during active disease. CDR3 loop: CATSQGGNTIYF. In DNA, the CDR3 is TGTGCCACCAGTCAGGGTGGAAACACCATATATTTT.